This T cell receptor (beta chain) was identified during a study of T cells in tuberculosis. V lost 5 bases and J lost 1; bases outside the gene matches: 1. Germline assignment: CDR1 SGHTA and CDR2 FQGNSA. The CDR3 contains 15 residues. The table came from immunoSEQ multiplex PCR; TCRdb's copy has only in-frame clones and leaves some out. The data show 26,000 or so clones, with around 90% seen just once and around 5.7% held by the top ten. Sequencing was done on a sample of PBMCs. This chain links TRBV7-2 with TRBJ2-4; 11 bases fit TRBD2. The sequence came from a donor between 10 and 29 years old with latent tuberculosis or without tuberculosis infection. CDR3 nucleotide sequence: TGTGCCAGCAGCAGACTAGCGGGGGCCAAAAACATTCAGTACTTC. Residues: CASSRLAGAKNIQYF.